This passage covers 5 T cell receptor beta chains from one sample sequenced in a study of blood T cells in healthy people across ages. With a J-beta primer mix and a sample-barcoded 5' primer, a second PCR ran roughly 6 to 11 cycles. TCRdb redid the calling of the 5' RACE reads with MiXCR, one entry per CDR3 protein. The data show about 1.6 million distinct CDR3 sequences, roughly 32% seen once. The sequenced sample was blood. Receptors originate from a woman aged 25 to 39 in good health.

This clonotype was seen a handful of times. The chain uses TRBV27 and TRBJ2-6, with no clear D. The V gene lost 0 bases and the J gene lost 5 bases, with 11 bases spanning the gap. This CDR3 contains 16 residues. Germline loops: CDR1 MNHEY, CDR2 SMNVEV (reference sequence). The CDR3: CASSLSKGGRANVLTF. Here the CDR3 DNA reads TGTGCCAGCAGTTTATCAAAGGGCGGCAGGGCCAACGTCCTGACTTTC. Together with reference TRBV27 and TRBJ2-6, the CDR3 gives the full variable domain: EAQVTQNPRYLITVTGKKLTVTCSQNMNHEYMSWYRQDPGLGLRQIYYSMNVEVTDKGDVPEGYKVSRKEKRNFPLILESPSPNQTSLYFCASSLSKGGRANVLTFGAGSRLTVL.

The V call is TRBV20-1, the J call TRBJ1-5, with D possibly matching TRBD1 (6 bases). CDR1 DFQATT and CDR2 SNEGSKA come from the germline V gene (reference sequence). Trimming left V 5 bases short and J 5 bases short, with 19 bases between. CDR3 length: 15 residues. CDR3 nucleotides: TGCAGTGCTCTAAACAGGGATAGGTTGGATCAGCCCCAGCATTTT. Translated: CSALNRDRLDQPQHF.

The chain recombines TRBV28 with TRBJ1-5; perhaps TRBD1 as D (6 bases). CDR3 length equals 14 residues. V lost 6 bases and J lost 7, with 16 bases in between. CDR1 MDHEN and CDR2 SYDVKM come from the germline V gene. CDR3 residues: CASRTGGWGQPQHF. The CDR3 DNA reads TGTGCCAGCAGAACCGGGGGCTGGGGGCAGCCCCAGCATTTT.

To note about this clonotype: A junction boundary mismatches the germline segment, possibly from a read error. The chain joins TRBV20-1 to TRBJ1-4, with D possibly matching TRBD1 (6 bases). Germline-derived CDR1 and CDR2 are DFQATT and SNEGSKA (reference sequence). The CDR3 runs to 19 residues. The CDR3 loop reads CSARGASGGTGRWDEKRFF. DNA of the CDR3: TGCAGTGCTAGAGGAGCTTCGGGGGGTACAGGGAGGTGGGACGAAAAACGGTTTTTT.

The rearrangement uses TRBV20-1 and TRBJ1-5; 7 positions match TRBD1. The CDR3 is 14 amino acids. Germline CDR1 reads DFQATT; CDR2 reads SNEGSKA (reference sequence). V dropped 6 bases and J dropped 5; count of bases not matched to a gene: 10. Here the CDR3 reads CSARTGFIHQPQHF. CDR3 sequence (DNA): TGCAGTGCCCGGACAGGCTTTATCCATCAGCCCCAGCATTTT.